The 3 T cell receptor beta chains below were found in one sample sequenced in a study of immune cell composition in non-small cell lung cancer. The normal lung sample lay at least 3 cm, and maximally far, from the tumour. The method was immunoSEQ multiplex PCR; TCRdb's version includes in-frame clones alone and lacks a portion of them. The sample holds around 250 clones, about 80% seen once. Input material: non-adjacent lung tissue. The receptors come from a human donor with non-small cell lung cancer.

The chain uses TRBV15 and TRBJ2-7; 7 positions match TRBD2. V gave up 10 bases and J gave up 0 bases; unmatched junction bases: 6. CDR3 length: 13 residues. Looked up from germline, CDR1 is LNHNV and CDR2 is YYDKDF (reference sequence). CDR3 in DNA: TGTGCCATTGGGAGGGAGCTCTCCTACGAGCAGTACTTC. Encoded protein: CAIGRELSYEQYF.

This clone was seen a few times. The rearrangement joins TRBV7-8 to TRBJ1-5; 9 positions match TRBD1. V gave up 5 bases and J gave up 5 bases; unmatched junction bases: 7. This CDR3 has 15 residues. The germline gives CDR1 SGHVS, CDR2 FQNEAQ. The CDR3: CASSLGTGRDQPQHF. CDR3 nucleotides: TGTGCCAGCAGCCTTGGGACAGGGAGGGATCAGCCCCAGCATTTT.

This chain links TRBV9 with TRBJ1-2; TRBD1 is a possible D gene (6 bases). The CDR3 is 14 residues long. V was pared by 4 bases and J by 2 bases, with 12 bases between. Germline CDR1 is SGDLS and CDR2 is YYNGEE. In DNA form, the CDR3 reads TGTGCCAGCAGCCAAACTGGACAGAACTATGGCTACACCTTC. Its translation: CASSQTGQNYGYTF.